A single T cell receptor (beta chain) is shown here with its context. As yet, its antigen is unknown. V shed 0 bases and J 5 bases; nucleotides not matched to a gene: 3. This CDR3 contains 15 residues. The germline gives CDR1 SGHNT, CDR2 YYREEE (reference sequence). The data originate from a study of cytomegalovirus exposure and HLA in healthy donors. Study details: Researchers found that approximately 85% of a few hundred genotyped donors fell within the Caucasian-associated ancestry cluster. Study findings and constraints: There were under 200 TCR beta chains listed as cytomegalovirus-associated. V- and J-gene trimming of TCR beta was linked (in a later analysis) to a missense DCLRE1C variant. Further analysis was carried out later, and it showed several of the most significant clusters appearing linked to common viral pathogens.

In the PCR, 60 Vbeta and 13 Jbeta primers were used. This table comes from immunoSEQ multiplex PCR, and its TCRdb copy is limited to in-frame clones, with some not included. This table has about 300,000 clones, roughly 85% appearing once. The clonotype was recovered from a man in his forties in good health and CMV-seropositive. This chain joins TRBV5-4 and TRBJ2-1; 9 bases line up with TRBD1. The sample was PBMCs. The CDR3 is CASSLDGTGNNEQFF. The CDR3 DNA sequence: TGTGCCAGCAGCTTGGACGGGACAGGGAACAATGAGCAGTTCTTC.